This T cell receptor (beta chain) was identified in a study of T cells in Graves' hyperthyroidism and ophthalmopathy. Study overall: Sampling of peripheral blood happened at initial diagnosis, prior to any treatment. Study-wide results and limits: Blood also held most thyroid clonotypes expanded beyond 0.001. The authors' 13 V-J model separated ophthalmopathy from stable hyperthyroidism.

This clonotype was detected ten times or more. Its antigen is still unknown. The germline V and J ends were trimmed by 5 bases and 5 bases, with 10 bases remaining between them. The CDR3 has 13 amino acids. Germline V CDR1 and CDR2: MNHNS, SASEGT. Stability of Graves' hyperthyroidism was defined as absent ophthalmopathy progression within 18 months. Amplification of TCR beta CDR3 regions was performed using RNA transcripts as template. HTBI primers were employed in a first-round RT-PCR of the TCR CDR3. Via MiXCR, TCRdb re-called the multiplex PCR reads, giving one row per CDR3 protein. The data hold 460,000 or so distinct CDR3 sequences, with over 13% observed a single time.

The J gene is TRBJ2-1, the V gene TRBV6-1; D is ambiguous. The sequence was collected from a woman in her late teens or twenties with Graves' hyperthyroidism. Sequencing input: blood. The CDR3 DNA follows: TGTGCCAGCAGTTACGGGCCGGACAATGAGCAGTTCTTC. Translation gives CASSYGPDNEQFF.